Listed below are T cell receptor beta chains from one sample, sequenced in a study of radiation and T cells in renal cell carcinoma. Assay used: immunoSEQ multiplex PCR; TCRdb lists only in-frame clones, some missing. The sample yields 150,000 or so clones, about 87% seen once. Sequencing was performed on blood, taken from a patient whose treatment included radiotherapy and nephrectomy. The receptors shown here come from a woman in her 70s with renal cell carcinoma. Both conserved end residues are part of each CDR3. A D gene is named only where the DNA matches it firmly. Clone size, where shown, is once, few, many, or a class for clones that have expanded.

cdr3_length clone_size j_call d_call v_call cdr3_nt cdr3_aa
15 - TRBJ2-3 TRBD2 TRBV29-1 TGCAGCGTTGGGGAGGGCCCGTCCCTCACAGATACGCAGTATTTT CSVGEGPSLTDTQYF
17 - TRBJ2-1 TRBD2 TRBV9 TGTGCCAGCAGCTTTCGGACTAGCGGGGGGGATTACAATGAGCAGTTCTTC CASSFRTSGGDYNEQFF
13 - TRBJ1-2 - TRBV9 TGTGCCAGCAGCGTAGGGGTTTTAAGCGGCTACACCTTC CASSVGVLSGYTF
15 - TRBJ2-3 - TRBV5-1 TGCGCCAGCAGCTTGGACTCAACAGGGACAGATACGCAGTATTTT CASSLDSTGTDTQYF
12 - TRBJ2-7 - TRBV27 TGTGCCAGCAGTTTCCTGACAGGCGAGCAGTACTTC CASSFLTGEQYF
14 once TRBJ1-1 - TRBV5-8 TGTGCCAGCAGCCTCCTCGGAGGATACACTGAAGCTTTCTTT CASSLLGGYTEAFF
16 - TRBJ2-6 - TRBV5-8 TGTGCCAGCAGCTTGTACAGGGAAGTGGGGGCCAACGTCCTGACTTTC CASSLYREVGANVLTF
12 - TRBJ2-1 - TRBV27 TGTGCCAGCGGGACATTTTACAATGAGCAGTTCTTC CASGTFYNEQFF
14 - TRBJ1-5 - TRBV6-6 TGTGCCAGCAGAAGTTTTGGCTTCAATCAGCCCCAGCATTTT CASRSFGFNQPQHF
15 - TRBJ2-1 TRBD1 TRBV7-3 TGTGCCAGCAGCCCCGGGGACAGGGGTTTCAATGAGCAGTTCTTC CASSPGDRGFNEQFF
15 - TRBJ2-1 - TRBV5-1 TGCGCCAGCAGCTTGCCCGGAGACTCCTACAATGAGCAGTTCTTC CASSLPGDSYNEQFF
16 - TRBJ1-3 - TRBV5-1 TGCGCCAGCAGCTTAAAGTCTGGAGGGTATGGAAACACCATATATTTT CASSLKSGGYGNTIYF
17 - TRBJ2-7 TRBD1 TRBV28 TGTGCCAGCAGTTTAGGTTCGGGACAGCTCTTCTCCTACGAGCAGTACTTC CASSLGSGQLFSYEQYF
15 once TRBJ2-1 TRBD2 TRBV6-6 TGTGCCAGCAGCCGGACTAGCGGGGGGGCTAATGAGCAGTTCTTC CASSRTSGGANEQFF
11 once TRBJ2-3 - TRBV29-1 TGCAGCGTTGGGGTAGGCGATACGCAGTATTTT CSVGVGDTQYF
11 - TRBJ2-3 - TRBV2 TGTGCCAGCAGTTCTGCTGATACGCAGTATTTT CASSSADTQYF
13 once TRBJ1-6 - TRBV10-2 TGCGCCAGCAGTGACTACAGCGGTTCACCCCTCCACTTT CASSDYSGSPLHF
15 - TRBJ1-4 - TRBV7-9 TGTGCCAGCAGCTTGCAGGGCAGACGAAATGAAAAACTGTTTTTT CASSLQGRRNEKLFF
14 - TRBJ1-5 - TRBV28 TGTGCCAGCAGAGCAGGGTTATGGAATCAGCCCCAGCATTTT CASRAGLWNQPQHF
13 - TRBJ2-4 - TRBV27 TGTGCCAGCAGTTTATATCCGCAAAACATTCAGTACTTC CASSLYPQNIQYF
16 few TRBJ2-5 TRBD2 TRBV5-4 TGTGCCAGCAGCTTGGGAACTAGCGGGGTCCAAGAGACCCAGTACTTC CASSLGTSGVQETQYF
14 - TRBJ2-1 - TRBV6-6 TGTGCCAGCAGTCCACCCCCTAGATTCAATGAGCAGTTCTTC CASSPPPRFNEQFF
18 - TRBJ1-2 - TRBV2 TGTGCCAGCAGTTACAAACGGGACAAGGGCCCCCAGGGCTATGGCTACACCTTC CASSYKRDKGPQGYGYTF
15 - TRBJ1-4 - TRBV6-6 TGTGCCAGCAGTCAGAAACAGGGAGGAGATGAAAAACTGTTTTTT CASSQKQGGDEKLFF
17 - TRBJ2-1 - TRBV5-8 TGTGCCAGCAGCTCCGGCTTCCGGGGGGCATACTACAATGAGCAGTTCTTC CASSSGFRGAYYNEQFF
15 - TRBJ1-4 - TRBV9 TGTGCCAGCAGCGCCGAAGGACTGATTAATGAAAAACTGTTTTTT CASSAEGLINEKLFF
14 - TRBJ2-1 - TRBV7-2 TGTGCCAGCAGCTTAGAAGGCGCGGTAAGGGAGCAGTTCTTC CASSLEGAVREQFF
16 - TRBJ2-7 - TRBV27 TGTGCCAGCAGTTTAACGGGCCTGCGGATAACCTATGAGCAGTACTTC CASSLTGLRITYEQYF
16 - TRBJ2-3 - TRBV29-1 TGCAGCGTTGAAGATCTGGGGGGGGGCGGCACAGATACGCAGTATTTT CSVEDLGGGGTDTQYF
14 - TRBJ1-5 - TRBV5-1 TGCGCCAGCAGCTTGGGGAGAGGGGATCAGCCCCAGCATTTT CASSLGRGDQPQHF
15 - TRBJ2-2 - TRBV7-8 TGTGCCAGCAGCTCCAGGACCCATTACACCGGGGAGCTGTTTTTT CASSSRTHYTGELFF
16 - TRBJ1-1 - TRBV6-1 TGTGCCAGCAGTGACGTGTTGGTTTGGGGGAACACTGAAGCTTTCTTT CASSDVLVWGNTEAFF
14 - TRBJ2-3 - TRBV28 TGTGCCAGCAGTGACGGACGGAACACAGATACGCAGTATTTT CASSDGRNTDTQYF
12 - TRBJ1-2 - TRBV4-1 TGCGCCAGCTCCAGGGACAACTATGGCTACACCTTC CASSRDNYGYTF
20 - TRBJ2-7 TRBD2 TRBV13 TGTGCCAGCAGCTCCGCACCCGGGACTAGCGGGGGCCAAAGCTCCTACGAGCAGTACTTC CASSSAPGTSGGQSSYEQYF
14 - TRBJ1-2 TRBD1 TRBV28 TGTGCCAGCAGGGTGACAGGGACTGACTATGGCTACACCTTC CASRVTGTDYGYTF
13 few TRBJ2-2 - TRBV9 TGTGCCAGCAGCGTAGCTTTGGCCGGGGAGCTGTTTTTT CASSVALAGELFF
15 many TRBJ2-2 - TRBV6-4 TGTGCCAGCTCGGTAGGAAGCGACGGCACCGGGGAGCTGTTTTTT CASSVGSDGTGELFF
13 - TRBJ2-2 TRBD2 TRBV6-5 TGTGCCTCTAGCGGGGGGTACACCGGGGAGCTGTTTTTT CASSGGYTGELFF
15 - TRBJ1-6 - TRBV6-5 TGTGCCAGCAGTTACTCCGGGACCTTGAATTCACCCCTCCACTTT CASSYSGTLNSPLHF
16 few TRBJ1-1 - TRBV30 TGTGCCTGGAGTGTATGGTTTGCAGAGCCGAACACTGAAGCTTTCTTT CAWSVWFAEPNTEAFF